These 17 T cell receptor beta chains share one sample of origin, sequenced in a study of CDR3 diversity in severe acne. TCRdb redid the calling of the PCR reads with MiXCR, one entry per CDR3 protein. The sample lists around 94,000 distinct CDR3 sequences, more than 45% occurring once. Specimen: blood. These receptors were taken from a male donor with acne.

This clonotype has more than one count but fewer than ten. The junction does not match germline at one end; this may be a read error. V gene TRBV29-1 combines with J gene TRBJ2-7; 9 bases fit TRBD2. The CDR3 loop spans 15 amino acids. The germline V gene has CDR1 SQVTM and CDR2 ANQGSEA. The CDR3 nucleotides read TGCAGCGTGGCCCTGACTAGCGGAGGAGATGGCGAGCAGTACTTT. It is translated as CSVALTSGGDGEQYF.

The rearrangement uses TRBV15 and TRBJ1-3; D uncertain. This CDR3 contains 11 residues. The germline gives CDR1 LNHNV, CDR2 YYDKDF (reference sequence). Deletions cut 8 bases from V and 4 bases from J, with 6 bases between. This CDR3 is CATRGGNTIYF. In DNA, the CDR3 is TGTGCCACCCGCGGGGGAAACACCATATATTTT.

This clonotype was found a few times. The conserved phenylalanine or tryptophan is not found at the CDR3 terminus, so this likely reflects a read error. The chain uses TRBV27 and TRBJ1-1; weak D call: TRBD1 (6 bases). Germline CDR1 MNHEY, CDR2 SMNVEV (reference sequence). The CDR3 runs 15 residues. In nucleotides, the CDR3 is TGTGTCAGCAGTCCCTGGGAGGGGGTGAGCTCTGAAGCTTTCTCT. This sequence encodes CVSSPWEGVSSEAFS.

The rearrangement uses TRBV7-9 and TRBJ1-5, with 8 nucleotides matching TRBD1. The junction had 10 bases not matched to a gene; V was cut back by 5 bases and J by 7 bases. The germline V gene has CDR1 SEHNR and CDR2 FQNEAQ (reference sequence). This CDR3 has 15 residues. Written as DNA, the CDR3 is TGTGCCAGCAGCCCCATGGGACAGGAAGGGCAGCCCCAGCATTTT. It is translated as CASSPMGQEGQPQHF.

Points on this clonotype: A much larger clone lies a single base off, so this may be a read error. The chain is built from TRBV5-1 and TRBJ2-5; a weak D match, TRBD1 (6 bases). V was shortened by 4 bases and J by 4 bases, with 14 bases between the two germline ends. This CDR3 spans 14 amino acids. Germline V gene data show CDR1 as SGHRS and CDR2 as YFSETQ. The CDR3 sequence: CASSTQGLGETQYF. As DNA, the CDR3 is TGCGCCAGCAGCACACAGGGATTGGGAGAGACCCAGTACTTC.

The chain is built from TRBV7-9 and TRBJ2-7; 8 bases match TRBD2. V lost 3 bases to trimming and J lost 4 bases; unmatched junction nucleotides: 14. CDR3 length: 17 amino acids. Germline CDR1 reads SEHNR; CDR2 reads FQNEAQ (reference sequence). CDR3 region: CASSFPLIPGGLYEQYV. In DNA form, the CDR3 reads TGTGCCAGCAGCTTTCCCTTAATACCGGGGGGGCTTTACGAGCAGTACGTC.

The V and J genes are TRBV7-6 and TRBJ2-7, with 10 bases identical to TRBD2. The ends lost 6 bases at V and 5 bases at J; junction bases unmatched: 10. Germline assignment: CDR1 SGHVS and CDR2 FNYEAQ. The CDR3 runs 15 residues. The CDR3 region is CASRLSGRGIDEQYF. In DNA, the CDR3 is TGTGCCAGCAGGCTGAGCGGGAGGGGAATCGACGAGCAGTACTTC.

In this sample, this clonotype turned up a few times. The genes are TRBV7-2 and TRBJ2-3; D is perhaps TRBD1 or TRBD2 (7 bases each). The CDR3 is 17 residues long. Germline V gene sequence: CDR1 SGHTA, CDR2 FQGNSA. The V and J ends lost 1 base and 2 bases respectively, with 16 bases between them. CDR3 region: CASSLGGGGDVTDTQYF. The CDR3 DNA reads as TGTGCCAGCAGCTTAGGGGGAGGGGGCGATGTCACAGATACGCAGTATTTT.

This chain links TRBV10-3 with TRBJ2-7; 11 bases agree with TRBD2. This CDR3 comprises 16 residues. Germline V gene data show CDR1 as ENHRY and CDR2 as SYGVKD. The V gene end was trimmed by 3 bases and the J gene end by 2 bases; junction bases not matched to a gene: 6. CDR3 sequence: CAISDRGTSGPYEQYF. In DNA form, the CDR3 reads TGTGCCATCAGTGACCGGGGGACTAGCGGCCCCTACGAGCAGTACTTC.

The chain couples TRBV20-1 to TRBJ2-2, with 10 bases lining up with TRBD2. V gave up 3 bases and J gave up 6 bases; unmatched junction bases: 7. The CDR3 has 15 residues. Germline assignment: CDR1 DFQATT and CDR2 SNEGSKA (reference sequence). The CDR3 DNA reads as TGCAGTGCTAGGGGTACTAGCGGGATTGCCGGGGAGCTGTTTTTT. This gives the protein CSARGTSGIAGELFF.

This clonotype was picked up one time. The V call is TRBV7-8, the J call TRBJ2-6, with D perhaps matching TRBD1 (5 bases). The CDR3 loop spans 16 amino acids. Germline V gives CDR1 SGHVS, CDR2 FQNEAQ. V was trimmed by 5 bases and J by 2 bases, leaving 13 bases between them. DNA of the CDR3: TGTGCCAGCAGCCCCAGGGTCTCGACTGGGGCCAACGTCCTGACTTTC. It specifies CASSPRVSTGANVLTF.

The genes are TRBV11-2 and TRBJ2-7; 7 nucleotides line up with TRBD1. From germline, CDR1 is SGHAT and CDR2 FQNNGV. This CDR3 contains 14 residues. The V segment lost 1 base and the J segment 2 bases; nucleotides outside the gene matches: 2. CDR3 in DNA: TGTGCCAGCAGCTTAGTTCAGGGGGCCTACGAGCAGTACTTC. Its protein is CASSLVQGAYEQYF.

Only one count was recorded for this clonotype. The chain employs TRBV7-9 and TRBJ2-3, with 9 bases lining up with TRBD1. The germline CDR1 and CDR2 sequences are SEHNR and FQNEAQ (reference sequence). This CDR3 spans 14 amino acids. J gave up 4 bases and V 4 bases, and 3 bases lay outside the gene matches. The CDR3: CASSSGQGADTQYF. DNA of the CDR3: TGTGCCAGCAGCTCGGGACAGGGCGCAGATACGCAGTATTTT.

Concerning this clonotype: This may stem from a read error, because a much larger clone lies one nucleotide away. V gene TRBV19 combines with J gene TRBJ2-5; D tentatively reads TRBD1 or TRBD2 (5 bases each). Germline V lookup: CDR1 LNHDA, CDR2 SQIVND (reference sequence). This CDR3 has 15 residues. Trimming left V 3 bases short and J 4 bases short, with 15 bases between. CDR3 DNA: TGTGCCAGTAGTATTCGGGACCTCGTCGGAGAGACCCAGTACTTC. Translating gives CASSIRDLVGETQYF.

The chain carries TRBV7-4 and TRBJ2-7, with a possible D match to TRBD2 (5 bases). The V and J ends lost 5 bases and 4 bases respectively, with 18 bases between them. Germline V gene lookup returns CDR1 SGHVT and CDR2 SQSDAQ. The CDR3 has 15 amino acids. DNA of the CDR3: TGTGCCAGCAGCCTTGTAGGGCTAGCTGGATACGAGCAGTACTTC. It translates to CASSLVGLAGYEQYF.

This clonotype occurred a few times. This chain links TRBV29-1 with TRBJ2-5, with D possibly being TRBD2 (6 bases). This CDR3 region has 13 residues. Between the trimmed V and J ends, which lost 0 bases and 5 bases, there was a span of 10 bases. The germline V gene has CDR1 SQVTM and CDR2 ANQGSEA. In nucleotides, the CDR3 is TGCAGCGTTGAAGACAGGGAGGAGGAGACCCAGTACTTC. This encodes CSVEDREEETQYF. The whole variable domain, remainder taken from reference TRBV29-1 and TRBJ2-5, is SAVISQKPSRDICQRGTSLTIQCQVDSQVTMMFWYRQQPGQSLTLIATANQGSEATYESGFVIDKFPISRPNLTFSTLTVSNMSPEDSSIYLCSVEDREEETQYFGPGTRLLVL.

The CDR3 sequence: CATSDLTSGQETQYF. As DNA, the CDR3 is TGTGCCACCAGTGATTTGACTAGCGGGCAGGAGACCCAGTACTTC. This chain joins TRBV24-1 and TRBJ2-5; 9 bases map to TRBD2. This CDR3 is 15 amino acids long. CDR1 is KGHDR and CDR2 is SFDVKD in the germline V gene. The junction had 3 bases not matched to a gene; V was cut back by 0 bases and J by 5 bases.